Listed here are 32 T cell receptor beta chains from one sample, sequenced in a study of blood T cell repertoires in COVID-19. The data were produced by immunoSEQ multiplex PCR, yet TCRdb's version contains in-frame clones alone and is incomplete. Of around 190,000 clones detected, 70% to 80% appear once; the ten largest clones hold approximately 6%. Source material: peripheral blood. The origin of the receptors is a woman aged 40 to 50 with COVID-19, enrolled during active disease.

This clone was seen a few times. J is TRBJ1-5 and V is TRBV15, with unresolved D. V was pared by 0 bases and J by 1 base, with 10 bases between. The germline CDR1 and CDR2 sequences are LNHNV and YYDKDF (reference sequence). This CDR3 is 16 amino acids long. In DNA form, the CDR3 reads TGTGCCACCAGCAGAGAGGGAGTGGGAAGCAATCAGCCCCAGCATTTT. Amino acids: CATSREGVGSNQPQHF.

Points on this clone: A much larger clone differs from this one at a single base, so this may be a read error. The gene calls are TRBV6-4 and TRBJ1-4, with unresolved D. The V end was cut by 6 bases, the J end by 3 bases, with 8 bases between. Germline CDR1 and CDR2: MRHNA and SNTAGT. The CDR3 sequence is 13 residues long. The CDR3 sequence: CASSVGANEKLFF. CDR3 nucleotides: TGTGCCAGCAGCGTCGGAGCTAATGAAAAACTGTTTTTT.

V and J are TRBV18 and TRBJ2-7; TRBD2 might be the D (6 bases). V shed 3 bases and J shed 3 bases, with 15 bases lying between them. Germline V lookup: CDR1 KGHSH, CDR2 LQKENI. This CDR3 is 15 amino acids long. In DNA, the CDR3 is TGTGCCAGCTCACCGGCGTTGGTGGGACTCTACGAGCAGTACTTC. It is translated as CASSPALVGLYEQYF.

The rearrangement joins TRBV29-1 to TRBJ2-5; 8 positions agree with TRBD2. CDR1 and CDR2 (germline): SQVTM, ANQGSEA. V was clipped by 2 bases and J by 2 bases; unmatched bases: 1. The CDR3 has 13 residues. The CDR3 loop is CSVELAGQETQYF. Here the CDR3 DNA reads TGCAGCGTTGAACTAGCGGGTCAAGAGACCCAGTACTTC.

This clone appeared a single time. The gene calls are TRBV9 and TRBJ1-1; D is undetermined. Germline CDR1 and CDR2: SGDLS and YYNGEE. This CDR3 comprises 15 residues. The V gene lost 0 bases and the J gene lost 1 base, with 10 bases spanning the gap. CDR3 sequence (DNA): TGTGCCAGCAGCGTAGTATCTAGCGGGAACACTGAAGCTTTCTTT. Protein: CASSVVSSGNTEAFF.

The V call is TRBV4-1, the J call TRBJ2-7, with no clear D. The CDR3 contains 12 residues. Germline V gene lookup returns CDR1 MGHRA and CDR2 YSYEKL. Trimming pared 3 bases from V and 0 bases from J, leaving 3 bases between. The CDR3 protein is CASSHNSYEQYF. The CDR3 DNA reads as TGCGCCAGCAGCCACAACTCCTACGAGCAGTACTTC.

V is TRBV3-1 (or the pseudogene TRBV3-2) and J is TRBJ1-5, with D uncertain. Trimming cost V 0 bases and J 0 bases, with 15 bases left between them. The CDR3 extends over 18 amino acids. Germline CDR1 LGHDT, CDR2 YNNKEL (reference sequence). The CDR3 reads CASSQEGSGEYSNQPQHF. The CDR3 DNA is TGTGCCAGCAGCCAAGAGGGGTCCGGGGAGTATAGCAATCAGCCCCAGCATTTT.

This clone has more than one count but fewer than ten. The J gene is TRBJ2-7, the V gene TRBV9, with 9 bases matching TRBD2. The V gene end was trimmed by 0 bases and the J gene end by 5 bases; junction bases not matched to a gene: 6. This CDR3 is 15 amino acids long. Germline V gene data show CDR1 as SGDLS and CDR2 as YYNGEE. As DNA, the CDR3 is TGTGCCAGCAGCGTAGATGTTAGCGGGGGTCACGAGCAGTACTTC. Protein sequence: CASSVDVSGGHEQYF.

The CDR3 protein is CASRLTSGDGTYF. CDR3 nucleotides: TGCGCCAGCAGACTTACTAGCGGTGATGGAACGTATTTT. The chain joins TRBV5-1 to TRBJ2-3; 8 bases are a match to TRBD2. V shed 5 bases, J shed 14 bases, and the junction held 13 bases outside the gene matches. The V gene's germline CDR1 is SGHRS and CDR2 YFSETQ. The CDR3 is 13 residues long. Complete variable domain (other parts from reference TRBV5-1 and TRBJ2-3): KAGVTQTPRYLIKTRGQQVTLSCSPISGHRSVSWYQQTPGQGLQFLFEYFSETQRNKGNFPGRFSGRQFSNSRSEMNVSTLELGDSALYLCASRLTSGDGTYFGPGTRLTVL.

J is TRBJ2-4 and V is TRBV28; 7 bases align to TRBD1. The germline CDR1 and CDR2 sequences are MDHEN and SYDVKM. The CDR3 is 13 residues long. Trimming took 4 bases from V and 9 from J; bases not matched to a gene: 6. The CDR3 loop is CASSSGQMGIQYF. The CDR3 DNA reads TGTGCCAGCAGTTCGGGACAGATGGGCATTCAGTACTTC.

The chain carries TRBV10-2 and TRBJ2-3; TRBD2 agrees at 7 bases. This CDR3 has 14 residues. The junction had 10 bases not matched to a gene; V was cut back by 6 bases and J by 7 bases. Germline assignment: CDR1 WSHSY and CDR2 SAAADI. The CDR3, as DNA: TGCGCCAGCAGGTTACCGGGACTAACTTATACGCAGTATTTT. It specifies CASRLPGLTYTQYF.

V and J are TRBV7-2 and TRBJ1-3, with D unclear. Germline V CDR1 and CDR2: SGHTA, FQGNSA. The CDR3 spans 12 residues. Trimming pared 0 bases from V and 7 bases from J, leaving 4 bases between. The CDR3 coding sequence is TGTGCCAGCAGCTTAGCATATAACACCATATATTTT. Amino acids: CASSLAYNTIYF.

The chain combines TRBV19 with TRBJ1-1; TRBD1 matches 8 bases. J gave up 7 bases and V 4 bases, and 8 bases lay outside the gene matches. The CDR3 consists of 14 residues. Looked up from germline, CDR1 is LNHDA and CDR2 is SQIVND (reference sequence). The chain's CDR3 is CASSTPLQGDEAFF. CDR3 bases: TGTGCCAGTAGTACACCGCTACAGGGGGATGAAGCTTTCTTT.

The chain couples TRBV28 to TRBJ2-1; 10 bases line up with TRBD2. The CDR3 sequence is 17 residues long. Germline V gene data show CDR1 as MDHEN and CDR2 as SYDVKM. V was clipped by 3 bases and J by 5 bases; unmatched bases: 10. In DNA, the CDR3 is TGTGCCAGCAGTTTCTGGCCTAGCGGGAGCGGCGACAATGAGCAGTTCTTC. Translating gives CASSFWPSGSGDNEQFF.

The sample holds a few counts of this clone. This chain uses TRBV6-5 with TRBJ1-3, with D possibly being TRBD1 (5 bases). Germline CDR1 reads MNHEY; CDR2 reads SVGAGI. The CDR3 has 13 amino acids. V lost 6 bases and J 2 bases, leaving 8 bases between the germline ends. In DNA form, the CDR3 reads TGTGCCAGCAGAGGAGGGGCTGGAAACACCATATATTTT. It specifies CASRGGAGNTIYF.

The genes are TRBV9 and TRBJ2-7, with a possible D match to TRBD2 (6 bases). Germline V CDR1 and CDR2: SGDLS, YYNGEE. V shed 4 bases and J shed 5 bases, with 31 bases lying between them. This CDR3 has 19 amino acids. The CDR3 loop reads CASSPHHRPGLTRGDEQYF. CDR3 sequence (DNA): TGTGCCAGCAGCCCGCACCATCGCCCGGGACTCACCCGCGGGGACGAGCAGTACTTC.

CDR3 sequence: CASSPLGGGGTREGYEQYF. The CDR3 nucleotides read TGTGCCAGCAGCCCTCTAGGTGGGGGCGGTACGAGGGAGGGATACGAGCAGTACTTC. The rearrangement joins TRBV9 to TRBJ2-7; a possible D gene is TRBD2 (7 bases). Deletions cut 4 bases from V and 4 bases from J, with 30 bases between. Germline V lookup: CDR1 SGDLS, CDR2 YYNGEE. The CDR3 runs 19 residues.

V gene TRBV9 combines with J gene TRBJ1-6; TRBD1 matches at 9 bases. This CDR3 spans 15 amino acids. V dropped 0 bases and J dropped 10; count of bases not matched to a gene: 5. Germline V gene lookup returns CDR1 SGDLS and CDR2 YYNGEE. The CDR3 sequence: CASSVDGTGMSPLHF. The CDR3 nucleotides read TGTGCCAGCAGCGTAGACGGGACAGGGATGTCACCCCTCCACTTT. The whole variable domain, remainder taken from reference TRBV9 and TRBJ1-6, is DSGVTQTPKHLITATGQRVTLRCSPRSGDLSVYWYQQSLDQGLQFLIQYYNGEERAKGNILERFSAQQFPDLHSELNLSSLELGDSALYFCASSVDGTGMSPLHFGNGTRLTVT.

V is TRBV10-3 and J is TRBJ2-7; 7 bases align to TRBD2. Germline lookup yields CDR1 ENHRY and CDR2 SYGVKD. This CDR3 comprises 14 residues. Germline trimming cut 2 bases from V and 6 bases from J; bases unmatched to any gene: 7. CDR3 amino acids: CAISESGKISEQYF. In nucleotides, the CDR3 is TGTGCCATCAGTGAGAGCGGGAAAATATCCGAGCAGTACTTC.

This sequence joins TRBV6-2 or TRBV6-3 and TRBJ1-5; 9 nucleotides align to TRBD1. V lost 6 bases to trimming and J lost 6 bases; unmatched junction nucleotides: 6. The CDR3 length is 14 residues. Germline CDR1 is MNHEY and CDR2 is SVGEGT. CDR3 sequence (DNA): TGTGCCAGCAGCCCGACAGGGGGGGGTCAGCCCCAGCATTTT. Translated, it gives CASSPTGGGQPQHF.

This clone appeared once. The V call is TRBV18, the J call TRBJ1-4; unclear D gene. CDR1 is KGHSH, CDR2 LQKENI, per germline. Trimming took 1 base from V and 8 from J, leaving 8 bases between them. CDR3 length equals 13 residues. This CDR3 reads CASSPRAGEKLFF. The CDR3, as DNA: TGTGCCAGCTCACCACGGGCAGGCGAAAAACTGTTTTTT.

V is TRBV4-1 and J is TRBJ1-1; no firm D call. This CDR3 has 14 residues. V was clipped by 0 bases and J by 5 bases, with 10 bases between them. CDR1 is MGHRA, CDR2 YSYEKL, per germline. In nucleotides, the CDR3 is TGCGCCAGCAGCCAAGACTACCAATGGACTGAAGCTTTCTTT. Its translation: CASSQDYQWTEAFF.

V gene TRBV5-1 combines with J gene TRBJ2-5; 9 bases match TRBD1. The CDR3 contains 16 residues. The germline V gene encodes CDR1 SGHRS and CDR2 YFSETQ. V lost 4 bases and J lost 2; bases outside the gene matches: 9. The CDR3 is CASSPGTGFQQETQYF. As DNA, the CDR3 is TGCGCCAGCAGCCCCGGGACAGGGTTCCAACAAGAGACCCAGTACTTC.

The rearrangement uses TRBV27 and TRBJ2-7, with TRBD2 identical over 11 bases. The CDR3 contains 15 residues. With V trimmed by 4 bases and J by 0 bases, 2 bases remained unmatched. Germline values: CDR1 MNHEY, CDR2 SMNVEV (reference sequence). CDR3 DNA: TGTGCCAGCAGTTCCACTAGCGGGGGCTCCTACGAGCAGTACTTC. This codes for CASSSTSGGSYEQYF.

This clone was counted a few times. The chain recombines TRBV6-6 with TRBJ2-7; D call uncertain. CDR3 length: 18 residues. Germline V CDR1 and CDR2: MNHNY, SVGAGI (reference sequence). V was cut by 5 bases and J by 3 bases, with 26 bases left in between. CDR3 protein: CASSPTPRLRTTLYEQYF. CDR3 coding DNA: TGTGCCAGCAGTCCCACTCCCCGTCTCCGTACCACCCTCTACGAGCAGTACTTC.

V gene TRBV4-1 combines with J gene TRBJ2-7; 9 bases are shared with TRBD2. The CDR3 loop spans 16 amino acids. CDR1 is MGHRA and CDR2 is YSYEKL in the germline V gene. V was pared by 3 bases and J by 1 base, with 7 bases of the junction left unmatched. In DNA form, the CDR3 reads TGCGCCAGCAGCCACAATCCAAGCGGGGGGTCCTACGAGCAGTACTTC. Protein product: CASSHNPSGGSYEQYF.

The chain employs TRBV5-8 and TRBJ1-1; D ambiguous. The CDR3 covers 11 residues. V lost 5 bases and J 7 bases, leaving 9 bases between the germline ends. Germline CDR1 SGHTS, CDR2 YDEGEE. CDR3 sequence (DNA): TGTGCCAGCAGGGTTGTCGGTGAAGCTTTCTTT. Amino acids: CASRVVGEAFF. The full variable domain, its missing parts supplied by reference TRBV5-8 and TRBJ1-1, is EAGVTQSPTHLIKTRGQQATLRCSPISGHTSVYWYQQALGLGLQFLLWYDEGEERNRGNFPPRFSGRQFPNYSSELNVNALELEDSALYLCASRVVGEAFFGQGTRLTVV.

The chain has TRBV27 and TRBJ1-1; D is possibly TRBD1 (5 bases). The CDR3 has 15 residues. The germline CDR1 and CDR2 sequences are MNHEY and SMNVEV (reference sequence). Trimming removed 4 bases from V and 4 bases from J, with 16 bases in between. This chain's CDR3 is CASSSLGGGATEAFF. The CDR3 DNA reads as TGTGCCAGCAGTTCCCTGGGGGGAGGTGCCACTGAAGCTTTCTTT.

This clone has a single count. The chain carries TRBV3-1 (or the pseudogene TRBV3-2) and TRBJ2-5; 9 bases are shared with TRBD1. The V gene end was trimmed by 4 bases and the J gene end by 7 bases; junction bases not matched to a gene: 7. There are 14 residues in the CDR3. Per germline, CDR1 LGHDT and CDR2 YNNKEL (reference sequence). Written as DNA, the CDR3 is TGTGCCAGCAGCCGACCGCCACAGGGGGCGACCCAGTACTTC. Residues: CASSRPPQGATQYF.

This chain joins TRBV5-1 and TRBJ2-3, with TRBD1 identical over 9 bases. V lost 4 bases, J lost 3 bases, and 6 bases stayed unmatched. Germline V CDR1 and CDR2: SGHRS, YFSETQ. The CDR3 totals 15 residues. The CDR3 DNA reads as TGCGCCAGCAGCCAGGGACAGGGCTGGACAGATACGCAGTATTTT. Residues: CASSQGQGWTDTQYF.

The table lists this clone with a few counts. The chain joins TRBV19 to TRBJ1-5, with TRBD1 matching over 8 bases. The length of the CDR3 is 18 residues. CDR1 LNHDA and CDR2 SQIVND come from the germline V gene (reference sequence). The trim removed 4 bases at V and 0 bases at J, leaving 11 bases unmatched. The CDR3 bases are TGTGCCAGTAGTACCATATTGACAGGGGTCTATAGCAATCAGCCCCAGCATTTT. Protein sequence: CASSTILTGVYSNQPQHF.

This chain uses TRBV29-1 with TRBJ2-5, with D perhaps matching TRBD1 (6 bases). There are 13 residues in the CDR3. Germline V CDR1 and CDR2: SQVTM, ANQGSEA. V lost 7 bases, J lost 2 bases, and 14 bases lay in between. CDR3 sequence reads: CSAPTGSQETQYF. The CDR3 nucleotides read TGCAGCGCACCGACAGGATCTCAAGAGACCCAGTACTTC. Filled out from reference TRBV29-1 and TRBJ2-5, the complete variable domain reads SAVISQKPSRDICQRGTSLTIQCQVDSQVTMMFWYRQQPGQSLTLIATANQGSEATYESGFVIDKFPISRPNLTFSTLTVSNMSPEDSSIYLCSAPTGSQETQYFGPGTRLLVL.